What follows is one TCR beta chain and its context. In the original workflow: Cell counts per sample came from amplifying reference gene primers. Sequenced by immunoSEQ multiplex PCR; TCRdb stores in-frame clones only, minus some. V, J and clone size reflect that table, while D and trimming were determined from the DNA. This table holds under 200,000 clones, 70% to 90% found once. V dropped 4 bases and J dropped 3; count of bases not matched to a gene: 2. The CDR3 is made up of 13 amino acids. Germline V gene lookup returns CDR1 ENHRY and CDR2 SYGVKD. These data originate in a study of blood T cell repertoires in COVID-19. Across the study: Samples of COVID-19 (acute and convalescent) were obtained from the United States, Italy and Spain. PBMCs, B-cell-depleted T cells, or T cells were the source of the cDNA or gDNA that made up the material.

The rearrangement links TRBV10-3 to TRBJ1-2; TRBD1 matches at 7 bases. The sequenced material came from peripheral blood. The source of this sequence is a man aged 60-69 years with acute or convalescent COVID-19. For the CDR3, the DNA is TGTGCCATCAGTGGGACAGGAGACTATGGCTACACCTTC. Protein product: CAISGTGDYGYTF.